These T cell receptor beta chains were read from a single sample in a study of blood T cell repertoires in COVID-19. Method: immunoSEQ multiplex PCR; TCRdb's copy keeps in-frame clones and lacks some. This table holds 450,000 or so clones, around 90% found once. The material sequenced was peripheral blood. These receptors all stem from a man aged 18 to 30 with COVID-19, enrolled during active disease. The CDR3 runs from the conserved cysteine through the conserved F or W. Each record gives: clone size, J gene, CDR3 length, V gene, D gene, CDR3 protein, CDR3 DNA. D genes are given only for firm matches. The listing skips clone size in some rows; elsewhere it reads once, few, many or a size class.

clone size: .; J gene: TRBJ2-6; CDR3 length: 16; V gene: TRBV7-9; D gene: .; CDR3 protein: CASSPTTGSGANVLTF; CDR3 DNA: TGTGCCAGCAGCCCAACAACAGGGAGTGGGGCCAACGTCCTGACTTTC
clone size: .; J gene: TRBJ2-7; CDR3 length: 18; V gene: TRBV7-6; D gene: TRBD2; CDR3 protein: CASSTGTSGRITPYEQYF; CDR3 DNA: TGTGCCAGCAGCACCGGGACTAGCGGGAGGATTACCCCATACGAGCAGTACTTC
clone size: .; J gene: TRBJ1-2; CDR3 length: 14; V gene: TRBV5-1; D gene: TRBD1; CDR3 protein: CASSPSGTGNGYTF; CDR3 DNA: TGCGCCAGCAGCCCTTCCGGGACAGGGAATGGCTACACCTTC
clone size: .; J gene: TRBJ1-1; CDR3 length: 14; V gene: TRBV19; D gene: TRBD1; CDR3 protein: CASSRGGAWTEAFF; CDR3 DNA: TGTGCCAGTAGTAGAGGGGGCGCGTGGACTGAAGCTTTCTTT
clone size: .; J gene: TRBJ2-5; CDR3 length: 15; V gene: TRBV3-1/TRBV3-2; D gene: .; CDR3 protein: CASSARSTYQETQYF; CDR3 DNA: TGTGCCAGCAGCGCCCGATCTACGTACCAAGAGACCCAGTACTTC
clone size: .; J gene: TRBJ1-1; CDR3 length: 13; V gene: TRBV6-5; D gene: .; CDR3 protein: CASSYGRNTEAFF; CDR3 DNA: TGTGCCAGCAGTTATGGTAGGAACACTGAAGCTTTCTTT
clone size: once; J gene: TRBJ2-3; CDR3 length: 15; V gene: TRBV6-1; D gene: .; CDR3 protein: CASSESAASTDTQYF; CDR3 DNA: TGTGCCAGCAGTGAATCGGCGGCCAGCACAGATACGCAGTATTTT
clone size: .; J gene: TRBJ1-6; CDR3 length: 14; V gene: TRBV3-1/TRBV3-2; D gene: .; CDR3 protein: CASSPINRNSPLHF; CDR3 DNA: TGTGCCAGCAGCCCGATCAACAGGAATTCACCCCTCCACTTT
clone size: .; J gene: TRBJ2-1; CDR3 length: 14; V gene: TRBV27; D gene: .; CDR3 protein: CASSTRGDYNEQFF; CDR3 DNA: TGTGCCAGCTCTACACGGGGTGACTACAATGAGCAGTTCTTC
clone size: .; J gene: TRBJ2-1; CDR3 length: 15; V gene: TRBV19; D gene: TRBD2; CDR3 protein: CASSIGSGIYNEQFF; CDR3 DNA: TGTGCCAGTAGTATTGGTAGCGGGATCTACAATGAGCAGTTCTTC
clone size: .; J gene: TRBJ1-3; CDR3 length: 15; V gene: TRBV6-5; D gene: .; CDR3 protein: CASSLGGFSGNTIYF; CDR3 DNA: TGTGCCTCTTCGCTCGGGGGTTTTTCTGGAAACACCATATATTTT
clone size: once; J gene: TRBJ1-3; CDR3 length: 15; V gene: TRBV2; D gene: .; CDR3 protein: CASRVGRVTGNTIYF; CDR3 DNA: TGTGCCAGCAGGGTGGGCAGGGTTACTGGAAACACCATATATTTT
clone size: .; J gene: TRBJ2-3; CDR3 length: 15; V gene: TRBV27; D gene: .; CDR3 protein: CASSAWVPAGSAQYF; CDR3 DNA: TGTGCCAGCAGTGCCTGGGTTCCCGCGGGGTCTGCGCAGTATTTT
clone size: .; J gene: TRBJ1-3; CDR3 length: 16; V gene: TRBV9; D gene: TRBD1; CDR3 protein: CASSTQTGGSGNTIYF; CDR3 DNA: TGTGCCAGCAGCACTCAGACAGGGGGCTCTGGAAACACCATATATTTT
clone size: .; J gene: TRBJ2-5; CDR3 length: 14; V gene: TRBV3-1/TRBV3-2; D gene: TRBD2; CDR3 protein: CASSQALAEETQYF; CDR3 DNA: TGTGCCAGCAGCCAGGCCCTAGCGGAAGAGACCCAGTACTTC
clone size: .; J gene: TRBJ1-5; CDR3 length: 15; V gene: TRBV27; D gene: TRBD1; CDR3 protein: CASRAGTGGNQPQHF; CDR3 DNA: TGTGCCAGCAGGGCCGGGACAGGGGGCAATCAGCCCCAGCATTTT
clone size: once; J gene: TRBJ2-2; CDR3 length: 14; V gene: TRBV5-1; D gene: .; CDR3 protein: CASSPGDVSGELFF; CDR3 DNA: TGCGCCAGCAGCCCGGGAGACGTCTCCGGGGAGCTGTTTTTT
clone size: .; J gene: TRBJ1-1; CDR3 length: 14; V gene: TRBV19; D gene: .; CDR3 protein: CASSTTGPRGEAFF; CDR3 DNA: TGTGCCAGTAGTACAACCGGGCCCCGGGGGGAAGCTTTCTTT
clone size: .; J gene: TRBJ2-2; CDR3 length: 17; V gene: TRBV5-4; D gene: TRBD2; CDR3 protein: CASSLAKLAGDTGELFF; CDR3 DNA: TGTGCCAGCAGCTTGGCCAAGCTAGCGGGGGACACCGGGGAGCTGTTTTTT